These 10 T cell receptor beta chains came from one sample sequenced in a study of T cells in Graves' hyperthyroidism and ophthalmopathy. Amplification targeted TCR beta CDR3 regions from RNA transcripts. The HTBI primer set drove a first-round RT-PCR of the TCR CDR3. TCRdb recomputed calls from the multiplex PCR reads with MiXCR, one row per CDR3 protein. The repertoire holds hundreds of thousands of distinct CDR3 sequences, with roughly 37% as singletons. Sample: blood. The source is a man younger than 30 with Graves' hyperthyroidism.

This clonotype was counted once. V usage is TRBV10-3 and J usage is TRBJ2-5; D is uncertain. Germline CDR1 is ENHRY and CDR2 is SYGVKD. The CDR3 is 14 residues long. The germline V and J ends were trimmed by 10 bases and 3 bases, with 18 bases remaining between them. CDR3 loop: CASSPLVQKETQYF. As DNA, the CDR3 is TGTGCCAGCTCACCACTGGTACAGAAAGAGACCCAGTACTTC.

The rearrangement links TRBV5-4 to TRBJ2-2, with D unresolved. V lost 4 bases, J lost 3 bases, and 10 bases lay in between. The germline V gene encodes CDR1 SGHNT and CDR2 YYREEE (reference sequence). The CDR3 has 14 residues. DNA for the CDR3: TGTGCCAGCAGCCCACCCTTGGACACCGGGGAGCTGTTTTTT. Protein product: CASSPPLDTGELFF.

The chain's CDR3 is CSVVVTTLLNSNQPQHF. The DNA for the CDR3 is TGCAGCGTCGTTGTAACCACACTACTGAATAGCAATCAGCCCCAGCATTTT. The rearrangement joins TRBV29-1 to TRBJ1-5, with D unresolved. V was cut by 6 bases and J by 0 bases, with 21 bases left in between. CDR3 length: 17 residues. In germline, CDR1 is SQVTM, CDR2 ANQGSEA.

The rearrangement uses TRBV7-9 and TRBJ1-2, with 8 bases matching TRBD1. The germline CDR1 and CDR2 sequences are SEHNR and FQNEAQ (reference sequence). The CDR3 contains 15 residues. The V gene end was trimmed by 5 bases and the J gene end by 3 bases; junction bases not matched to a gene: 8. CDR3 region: CASSPRTGSDYGYTF. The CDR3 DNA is TGTGCCAGCAGCCCTCGGACAGGGTCGGACTATGGCTACACCTTC. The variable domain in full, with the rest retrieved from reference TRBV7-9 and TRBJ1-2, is DTGVSQNPRHKITKRGQNVTFRCDPISEHNRLYWYRQTLGQGPEFLTYFQNEAQLEKSRLLSDRFSAERPKGSFSTLEIQRTEQGDSAMYLCASSPRTGSDYGYTFGSGTRLTVV.

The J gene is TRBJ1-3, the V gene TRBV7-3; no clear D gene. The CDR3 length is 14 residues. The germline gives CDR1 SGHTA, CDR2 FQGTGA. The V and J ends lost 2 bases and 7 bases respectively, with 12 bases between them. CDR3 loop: CASSLPAGGNTIYF. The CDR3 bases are TGTGCCAGCAGCTTACCAGCAGGAGGGAACACCATATATTTT.

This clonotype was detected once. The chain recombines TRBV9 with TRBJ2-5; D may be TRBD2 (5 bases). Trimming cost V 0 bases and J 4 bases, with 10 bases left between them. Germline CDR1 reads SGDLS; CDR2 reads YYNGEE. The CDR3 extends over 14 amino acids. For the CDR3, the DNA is TGTGCCAGCAGCGTAGGAGGGATGGGAGAGACCCAGTACTTC. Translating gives CASSVGGMGETQYF.

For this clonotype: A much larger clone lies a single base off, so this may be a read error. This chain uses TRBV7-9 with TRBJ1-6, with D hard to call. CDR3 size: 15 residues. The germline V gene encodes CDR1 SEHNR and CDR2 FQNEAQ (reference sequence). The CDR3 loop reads CASSLMDGWNSPPHF. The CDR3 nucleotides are TGTGCCAGCAGCTTAATGGATGGGTGGAATTCACCCCCCCACTTT.

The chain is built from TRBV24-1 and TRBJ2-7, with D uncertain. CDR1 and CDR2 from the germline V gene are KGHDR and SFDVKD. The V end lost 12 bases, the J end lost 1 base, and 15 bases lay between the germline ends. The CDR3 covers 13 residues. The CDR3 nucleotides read TGTGCCCCCCTCGGAACACTTTCCTACGAGCAGTACTTC. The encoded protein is CAPLGTLSYEQYF.

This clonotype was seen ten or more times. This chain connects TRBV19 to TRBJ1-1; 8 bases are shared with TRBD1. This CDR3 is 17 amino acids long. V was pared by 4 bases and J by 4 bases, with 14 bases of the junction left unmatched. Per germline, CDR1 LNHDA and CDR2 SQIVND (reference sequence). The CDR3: CASSTPPGQAWGTEAFF. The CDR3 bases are TGTGCCAGTAGTACCCCTCCGGGACAGGCCTGGGGCACTGAAGCTTTCTTT.

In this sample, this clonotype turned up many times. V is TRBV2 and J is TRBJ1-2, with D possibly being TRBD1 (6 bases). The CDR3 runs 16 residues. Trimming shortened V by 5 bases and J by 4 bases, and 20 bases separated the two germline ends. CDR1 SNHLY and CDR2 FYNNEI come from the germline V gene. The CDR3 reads CASSTLIGQRTYGYTF. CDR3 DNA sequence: TGTGCCAGCAGTACACTTATCGGACAGCGGACCTATGGCTACACCTTC.